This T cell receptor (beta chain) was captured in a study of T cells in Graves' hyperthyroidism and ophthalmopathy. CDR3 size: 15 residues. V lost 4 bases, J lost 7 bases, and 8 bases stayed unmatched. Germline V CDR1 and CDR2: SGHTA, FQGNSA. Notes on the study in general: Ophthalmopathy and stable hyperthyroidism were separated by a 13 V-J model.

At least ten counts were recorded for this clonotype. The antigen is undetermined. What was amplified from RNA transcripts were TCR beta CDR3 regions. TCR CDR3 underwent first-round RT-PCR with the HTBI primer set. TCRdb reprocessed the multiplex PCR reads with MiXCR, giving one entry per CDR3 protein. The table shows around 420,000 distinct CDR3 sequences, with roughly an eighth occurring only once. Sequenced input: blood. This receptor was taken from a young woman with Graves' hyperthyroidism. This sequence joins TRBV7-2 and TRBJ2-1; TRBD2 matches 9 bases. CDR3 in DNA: TGTGCCAGCAGCTCCTTAGCGGGAGCCGTGAATGAGCAGTTCTTC. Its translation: CASSSLAGAVNEQFF.